The next 20 T cell receptor beta chains were all read from a single sample in a study of T-cell reconstitution after alpha-beta-depleted transplantation in children. Researchers prepared the TCRbeta library using unique molecular identifiers, the study reports. MiXCR, run by TCRdb on the PCR reads, gives a single entry per CDR3 protein. The sample records 300,000 or so distinct CDR3 sequences, roughly 21% being singletons. Sequences were derived from PBMCs, mostly from graft donor cells, sampled 180 days after TCRalphabeta/CD19-depleted stem cell transplant. These TCRs come from a male patient younger than 18 who had a stem cell transplant for acute lymphoblastic leukemia, so the T cells may come from the graft donor.

The chain has TRBV7-8 and TRBJ2-7, with D unclear. Per germline, CDR1 SGHVS and CDR2 FQNEAQ. This CDR3 has 13 residues. V lost 5 bases and J lost 7, with 15 bases in between. The CDR3 sequence is CASSLNSRREQYF. Written as DNA, the CDR3 is TGTGCCAGCAGCCTAAACAGCCGCCGGGAGCAGTACTTC.

This clonotype was seen at least ten times. The rearrangement links TRBV5-1 to TRBJ2-3; D is possibly TRBD2 (6 bases). Germline assignment: CDR1 SGHRS and CDR2 YFSETQ. The V and J ends lost 0 bases and 4 bases respectively, with 15 bases between them. The CDR3 covers 16 residues. CDR3 sequence reads: CASSLDPGPGADTQYF. DNA of the CDR3: TGCGCCAGCAGCTTGGACCCGGGCCCGGGGGCAGATACGCAGTATTTT.

This clonotype showed up just a few times. This rearrangement joins TRBV25-1 to TRBJ2-3, with D possibly matching TRBD2 (6 bases). Trimming removed 5 bases from V and 8 bases from J, with 20 bases in between. The V gene's germline CDR1 is MGHDK and CDR2 SYGVNS. This CDR3 has 15 residues. This CDR3 is CASSKTGTAQGTQYF. CDR3 bases: TGTGCCAGCAGTAAGACCGGGACTGCTCAGGGTACGCAGTATTTT. Combining the CDR3 with reference TRBV25-1 and TRBJ2-3 gives the whole variable domain EADIYQTPRYLVIGTGKKITLECSQTMGHDKMYWYQQDPGMELHLIHYSYGVNSTEKGDLSSESTVSRIRTEHFPLTLESARPSHTSQYLCASSKTGTAQGTQYFGPGTRLTVL.

This chain uses TRBV30 with TRBJ1-3, with 7 positions matching TRBD1. V gave up 0 bases and J gave up 4 bases; unmatched junction bases: 3. The CDR3 totals 14 residues. Looked up from germline, CDR1 is GTSNPN and CDR2 is SVGIG (reference sequence). The CDR3 nucleotides read TGTGCCTGGAGTGTGACAGGGTCCGGAAACACCATATATTTT. Amino acids: CAWSVTGSGNTIYF. Using reference TRBV30 and TRBJ1-3 for the parts outside the CDR3, the full variable domain is SQTIHQWPATLVQPVGSPLSLECTVEGTSNPNLYWYRQAAGRGLQLLFYSVGIGQISSEVPQNLSASRPQDRQFILSSKKLLLSDSGFYLCAWSVTGSGNTIYFGEGSWLTVV.

The chain carries TRBV3-1 and TRBJ1-2, with TRBD1 as a possible D gene (6 bases). The ends were cut back, 3 bases at V and 1 base at J, with 9 bases in the middle. The length of the CDR3 is 14 residues. Per germline, CDR1 LGHDT and CDR2 YNNKEL (reference sequence). This CDR3 reads CASSHGQFNYGYTF. CDR3 bases: TGTGCCAGCAGCCACGGACAGTTTAACTATGGCTACACCTTC.

This clonotype was found many times. CDR3 in amino acids: CASSYDRGYEQYF. The CDR3 DNA sequence: TGTGCCAGCAGCTACGACAGGGGCTACGAGCAGTACTTC. The chain uses TRBV6-2 or TRBV6-3 and TRBJ2-7, with TRBD1 matching over 8 bases. The CDR3 is 13 residues long. Germline V gives CDR1 MNHEY, CDR2 SVGEGT. V trimming: 6 bases; J trimming: 3 bases; junction bases outside the gene matches: 4.

This clonotype came up a few times. The rearrangement links TRBV19 to TRBJ2-1; the D gene is possibly TRBD2 (5 bases). Trimming left V 6 bases short and J 8 bases short, with 11 bases between. Per germline, CDR1 LNHDA and CDR2 SQIVND (reference sequence). The CDR3 consists of 12 residues. CDR3 loop: CASSQTSYEQFF. CDR3 coding DNA: TGTGCCAGTAGCCAAACTAGTTATGAGCAGTTCTTC. Based on the CDR3 plus reference TRBV19 and TRBJ2-1, the full variable domain is DGGITQSPKYLFRKEGQNVTLSCEQNLNHDAMYWYRQDPGQGLRLIYYSQIVNDFQKGDIAEGYSVSREKKESFPLTVTSAQKNPTAFYLCASSQTSYEQFFGPGTRLTVL.

The chain carries TRBV6-1 and TRBJ1-5; 7 positions agree with TRBD1. After removal of 4 bases from V and 4 bases from J, the junction contained 4 bases not matched to a gene. CDR1 MNHNS and CDR2 SASEGT come from the germline V gene. The CDR3 spans 14 residues. The CDR3 nucleotides are TGTGCCAGCAGTGGCCTACAGGGGAATCAGCCCCAGCATTTT. This encodes CASSGLQGNQPQHF.

V usage is TRBV29-1 and J usage is TRBJ2-1, with 8 bases lining up with TRBD1. V shed 6 bases and J 2 bases; nucleotides not matched to a gene: 3. There are 13 residues in the CDR3. Germline loops: CDR1 SQVTM, CDR2 ANQGSEA. The chain's CDR3 is CSVPQGAYNEQFF. The CDR3 DNA reads as TGCAGCGTCCCACAGGGGGCCTACAATGAGCAGTTCTTC.

The V gene is TRBV5-1, the J gene TRBJ2-1; TRBD2 matches 9 bases. Germline CDR1 is SGHRS and CDR2 is YFSETQ. The CDR3 spans 14 residues. The junction had 9 bases not matched to a gene; V was cut back by 7 bases and J by 7 bases. CDR3 loop: CASGGGRASNEQFF. CDR3 DNA sequence: TGCGCCAGCGGTGGCGGGAGGGCCTCGAATGAGCAGTTCTTC.

V usage is TRBV4-1 and J usage is TRBJ1-2; TRBD1 matches at 8 bases. V lost 6 bases and J lost 2; bases outside the gene matches: 14. The CDR3 is 17 residues long. Germline V gene data show CDR1 as MGHRA and CDR2 as YSYEKL. CDR3 in amino acids: CASRKEWNRGRNYGYTF. Written as DNA, the CDR3 is TGCGCCAGCAGGAAAGAGTGGAACAGGGGGAGGAACTATGGCTACACCTTC.

V is TRBV10-2 and J is TRBJ1-2; weak D call: TRBD1 (5 bases). This CDR3 spans 14 amino acids. V was clipped by 4 bases and J by 4 bases, with 13 bases between them. The germline V gene has CDR1 WSHSY and CDR2 SAAADI. The DNA for the CDR3 is TGCGCCAGCAGTGCGGTGGGGCTTAGCTATGGCTACACCTTC. It is translated as CASSAVGLSYGYTF.

The chain carries TRBV5-6 and TRBJ2-7; TRBD2 aligns across 11 bases. Germline V gene sequence: CDR1 SGHDT, CDR2 YYEEEE. The CDR3 consists of 16 residues. After removal of 4 bases from V and 3 bases from J, the junction contained 9 bases not matched to a gene. This CDR3 is CASSAGTSGAIYEQYF. CDR3 DNA: TGTGCCAGCAGCGCCGGGACTAGCGGAGCTATCTACGAGCAGTACTTC. Looking up the rest from reference TRBV5-6 and TRBJ2-7 gives the full variable domain: DAGVTQSPTHLIKTRGQQVTLRCSPKSGHDTVSWYQQALGQGPQFIFQYYEEEERQRGNFPDRFSGHQFPNYSSELNVNALLLGDSALYLCASSAGTSGAIYEQYFGPGTRLTVT.

This clonotype was recorded once. This chain connects TRBV6-1 to TRBJ2-5, with 8 bases aligning to TRBD2. V shed 4 bases, J shed 1 base, and the junction held 11 bases outside the gene matches. The germline V gene encodes CDR1 MNHNS and CDR2 SASEGT. The CDR3 covers 17 residues. The CDR3 DNA reads TGTGCCAGCAGTGGCTATGGGACTAGGAGAATCCAAGAGACCCAGTACTTC. It yields the protein CASSGYGTRRIQETQYF.

This clonotype was recorded a few times. The chain has TRBV5-1 and TRBJ2-3; D possibly corresponds to TRBD2 (5 bases). The CDR3 has 13 amino acids. The V end was cut by 8 bases, the J end by 2 bases, with 12 bases between. Germline V gene sequence: CDR1 SGHRS, CDR2 YFSETQ. CDR3: CASSDKNTDTQYF. CDR3 bases: TGCGCCAGTAGCGACAAGAACACAGATACGCAGTATTTT.

This sequence joins TRBV4-1 and TRBJ1-2; no definite D call. V gave up 0 bases and J gave up 8 bases, with 13 bases separating them. Looked up from germline, CDR1 is MGHRA and CDR2 is YSYEKL. The CDR3 consists of 14 residues. In nucleotides, the CDR3 is TGCGCCAGCAGCCAAGATGAGACACGTTGGGGCTACACCTTC. Protein sequence: CASSQDETRWGYTF.

V gene TRBV5-1 combines with J gene TRBJ2-1; D not certain. Trimming cost V 8 bases and J 2 bases, with 11 bases left between them. Germline CDR1 reads SGHRS; CDR2 reads YFSETQ. CDR3 length equals 13 residues. As DNA, the CDR3 is TGCGCCAGGGGCTCCAGCCCCTACAATGAGCAGTTCTTC. It is translated as CARGSSPYNEQFF.

The rearrangement joins TRBV10-3 to TRBJ2-7, with 11 bases aligning to TRBD2. The CDR3 has 16 amino acids. Trimming removed 8 bases from V and 0 bases from J; junction bases left unmatched: 9. Germline V gene sequence: CDR1 ENHRY, CDR2 SYGVKD. The CDR3 bases are TGTGCCATCGCTGACCTCACTAGCGGGAGCTCCTACGAGCAGTACTTC. Translation: CAIADLTSGSSYEQYF.

The rearrangement joins TRBV4-1 to TRBJ2-7; D gene ambiguous. The V end lost 4 bases, the J end lost 3 bases, and 13 bases lay between the germline ends. CDR1 and CDR2 (germline): MGHRA, YSYEKL. The CDR3 spans 14 residues. CDR3 nucleotide sequence: TGCGCCAGCAGCCCCCTCGGCCTCTACTACGAGCAGTACTTC. This encodes CASSPLGLYYEQYF.

V is TRBV10-2 and J is TRBJ2-7, with 13 bases matching TRBD2. The V and J ends lost 8 bases and 2 bases, in that order; junction bases with no gene match: 9. The CDR3 contains 16 residues. Germline V gene lookup returns CDR1 WSHSY and CDR2 SAAADI. This CDR3 is CASAPGTSGNAYEQYF. The CDR3 DNA reads TGCGCCAGCGCGCCCGGGACTAGCGGGAACGCCTACGAGCAGTACTTC.